Detailed here is one T cell receptor beta chain. This specimen belongs to a study of blood T cell repertoires in COVID-19. Study details: Nucleic acid was either cDNA or gDNA, and it came from T cells, B-cell-depleted T cells, or PBMCs.

The authors' processing: Estimated nucleated cell counts came from reference gene primer amplification. Profiling relied on immunoSEQ multiplex PCR, and the TCRdb table lists in-frame clones only, not all of them. V and J calls plus clone size are reproduced from that table; the DNA served to infer D and trimming. Of fewer than 200,000 clones listed, about 90% are singletons. The receptor was derived from a man in his 60s with active or convalescent COVID-19. Material for sequencing was peripheral blood.

This CDR3 reads CSVQNNYGYTF. The CDR3 DNA follows: TGCAGCGTTCAGAATAACTATGGCTACACCTTC. The rearrangement links TRBV29-1 to TRBJ1-2; D gene unclear. The CDR3 contains 11 residues. Trimming cost V 5 bases and J 1 base, with 5 bases left between them. The germline V gene has CDR1 SQVTM and CDR2 ANQGSEA.